Detailed here is one T cell receptor (beta chain). What this receptor recognizes is not known. Per-base qualities were not stored, and no clone one base away is much larger. The sample's treatment or condition, from its label and the paper: 19 received Ad26.COV2.S at low or high dose, single or two shots; five or six received placebo; per-sample allocation not given. Repertoires of vaccine and placebo recipients were sequenced from samples collected on day 63 after the first injection. Cohort 1b enrolled 20 to 30 adults aged 18-55 years at a single site in Boston, USA, between 29 July and 7 August 2020. Ad26.COV2.S was a replication-incompetent adenovirus type 26 vector expressing a prefusion-stabilized SARS-CoV-2 spike protein from the original Wuhan strain. The data originate from a study of Ad26.COV2.S vaccination and SARS-CoV-2 variants (dated by TCRdb to about 2021). Broadly, across the study: Vaccine-arm donors came from COV1001, a multicentre, randomized, double-blind, placebo-controlled phase I-IIa trial of Ad26.COV2.S in healthy adults. Dosing of Ad26.COV2.S was intramuscular, at either 5x10^10 or 1x10^11 viral particles, delivered as one shot or as two shots spaced 56 days apart. TCRbeta repertoire sequencing was used to assess the specificity and breadth of SARS-CoV-2-reactive T cell receptors after Ad26.COV2.S vaccination. The TCR-sequenced set comprised about 32 samples: around 20 Ad26.COV2.S vaccine recipients, 5 placebo recipients and 8 SARS-CoV-2 convalescent individuals. Trial participants were randomized into five groups of five, in which low-dose or high-dose Ad26.COV2.S was given once or twice, or placebo was given on both occasions. Investigators remained blinded to trial group allocation during experiments and outcome assessment.

Study-level results and caveats: Comparable non-spike TCR breadth was observed between vaccine and placebo recipients, consistent with only spike being contained in the vaccine. Substantial breadth of spike-specific CD8+ and CD4+ T cell responses was reported after vaccination. According to the authors, total T cell responses may have been underestimated by the TCR breadth and depth analyses. The study lacked the statistical power to compare responses across vaccine doses or regimens. Ad26.COV2.S recipients had higher spike-specific TCR breadth than placebo recipients (P = 0.0014).

The immunoSEQ Assay was the method used to sequence TCRbeta CDR3 regions. After extraction, genomic DNA underwent amplification by bias-controlled multiplex PCR, followed by high-throughput sequencing. On the study's bioinformatics: To quantify the absolute abundance of every unique TCRbeta CDR3 region, sequences were collapsed and filtered. Usable DNA was measured by amplifying reference genes present in all nucleated cells, and TCRbeta template counts were normalized to that usable DNA to estimate T cell fraction. Repertoire TCRs were annotated as SARS-CoV-2-specific by exact matching of V gene, CDR3 amino acid sequence and J gene to a known reactive TCR set. The reference SARS-CoV-2 TCR set was obtained from MIRA and was filtered for enrichment in COVID-19-positive ImmuneCODE repertoires, whereby public or cross-reactive TCRs were removed. Based on the MIRA antigens, annotated TCRs were further analysed at the level of specific ORF or position within ORF. Breadth was defined as annotated unique rearrangements over total unique productive rearrangements; depth was the summed frequency of those rearrangements. Group comparisons of TCR breadth used two-sided Wilcoxon rank-sum tests. TCRdb retrieved this table from immuneACCESS and kept in-frame rearrangements only. Not all clones are present; in checked studies, unresolved V genes account for under half, and no reason is known for the remainder. V, J and clone size are those of that table, while D and trimming were read from the DNA. The sample table holds hundreds of thousands of clones, of which about 88% were seen once. The leading ten clones occupy 6.4% of the sample.

This receptor was taken from a person between 18 and 60 years old who received the Ad26.COV2.S COVID-19 vaccine or a placebo. The specimen was peripheral blood, collected in a trial of Ad26.COV2.S vaccine versus placebo.

For the CDR3, the sequence is CASSYADRRDYGYTF. In nucleotides, the sequence is TGTGCCAGCAGTTACGCGGACAGGAGGGACTATGGCTACACCTTC. The sequence joins TRBV6-6 to TRBJ1-2; TRBD1 matches 7 bases in the middle. The CDR3 runs 15 amino acids, cysteine and phenylalanine included. Left in the record is the CDR3 DNA by itself, 45 bases read in frame from the first base. V is cut back by 2 bases and J by 3 bases, with 6 bases in the junction unmatched. Sequences MNHNY (CDR1) and SVGAGI (CDR2) are obtained from the germline V gene (reference sequence).